This is a list of T cell receptor beta chains from one sample in a study of T cells expressing NK-cell markers. TCRdb reprocessed the 5' RACE reads and stores each CDR3 protein as one record, lacking DNA. The sample table sets out some 600,000 distinct CDR3 sequences. Source material: blood T cells: a sorted CD56 or NKG2C T cell subset, CD4+ or CD8+ T cells, or bulk PBMC T cells (not recorded which). These receptors were collected from a man aged 18 to 29 in good health. Each CDR3 is given with its conserved first and last residue. Each record gives: V gene, J gene, CDR3 protein.

v_call: TRBV7-2; j_call: TRBJ1-3; cdr3_aa: CASSLSQISGNTIYF
v_call: TRBV29-1; j_call: TRBJ1-6; cdr3_aa: CSVLDSPNSPLHF
v_call: TRBV7-2; j_call: TRBJ2-6; cdr3_aa: CASSNPSGVGANVLTF
v_call: TRBV5-1; j_call: TRBJ2-2; cdr3_aa: CASSWGTTNTGELFF
v_call: TRBV27; j_call: TRBJ1-3; cdr3_aa: CASSLSISSGNTIYF
v_call: TRBV18; j_call: TRBJ2-1; cdr3_aa: CASSPGRVVEQFF
v_call: TRBV29-1; j_call: TRBJ2-1; cdr3_aa: CSVDSLLAYNEQFF
v_call: TRBV4-2; j_call: TRBJ2-3; cdr3_aa: CASSQTGTSGSTDTQYF
v_call: TRBV11-2; j_call: TRBJ2-1; cdr3_aa: CASSLSTREEQFF
v_call: TRBV5-6; j_call: TRBJ2-3; cdr3_aa: CASSPQWDTQYF
v_call: TRBV7-2; j_call: TRBJ2-1; cdr3_aa: CASSATSGERYEQFF
v_call: TRBV5-6; j_call: TRBJ2-6; cdr3_aa: CASSPEGGANVLTF
v_call: TRBV20-1; j_call: TRBJ2-3; cdr3_aa: CSARATSAELTDTQYF
v_call: TRBV7-8; j_call: TRBJ2-3; cdr3_aa: CASSDFSGGAGTDTQYF
v_call: TRBV6-1; j_call: TRBJ1-1; cdr3_aa: CASRRPGLNTEAFF
v_call: TRBV14; j_call: TRBJ2-2; cdr3_aa: CASKGGAGVYTGELFF
v_call: TRBV7-9; j_call: TRBJ2-7; cdr3_aa: CASSPPYDGPYEQYF
v_call: TRBV12-3/TRBV12-4; j_call: TRBJ2-1; cdr3_aa: CASSLSGRWSSGVSSYNEQFF
v_call: TRBV21-1; j_call: TRBJ2-7; cdr3_aa: CASSTRDRGIYEQYF
v_call: TRBV24-1; j_call: TRBJ1-6; cdr3_aa: CATSQTGNSALHF
v_call: TRBV20-1; j_call: TRBJ1-1; cdr3_aa: CSARDLGAGSTEAFF
v_call: TRBV7-9; j_call: TRBJ1-1; cdr3_aa: CASSGLRTEAFF
v_call: TRBV15; j_call: TRBJ1-1; cdr3_aa: CATSREDGMNTEAFF
v_call: TRBV9; j_call: TRBJ2-7; cdr3_aa: CASSVVGSGEQYF
v_call: TRBV12-3/TRBV12-4; j_call: TRBJ1-4; cdr3_aa: CASGPPGHRNEKLFF
v_call: TRBV20-1; j_call: TRBJ2-1; cdr3_aa: CSARWVGGAFYNEQFF
v_call: TRBV15; j_call: TRBJ2-1; cdr3_aa: CATSPRLDRNNEQFF
v_call: TRBV7-9; j_call: TRBJ2-2; cdr3_aa: CASSETGKGDTGELFF
v_call: TRBV5-5; j_call: TRBJ2-1; cdr3_aa: CASSLRNVYEQFF
v_call: TRBV5-1; j_call: TRBJ2-7; cdr3_aa: CASSPRGGDEQYF
v_call: TRBV13; j_call: TRBJ2-7; cdr3_aa: CASSLGGQGGYEQYF
v_call: TRBV9; j_call: TRBJ1-1; cdr3_aa: CASSVVSGAEAFF
v_call: TRBV7-3; j_call: TRBJ2-2; cdr3_aa: CASSLSRAAPGTGELFF
v_call: TRBV5-1; j_call: TRBJ2-5; cdr3_aa: CASSLGEGHLKETQYF
v_call: TRBV9; j_call: TRBJ2-7; cdr3_aa: CASSPRPLTSDRTYEQYF
v_call: TRBV20-1; j_call: TRBJ2-2; cdr3_aa: CSARDPGQNTGELFF
v_call: TRBV25-1; j_call: TRBJ1-2; cdr3_aa: CASSGASSYGYTF
v_call: TRBV12-3/TRBV12-4; j_call: TRBJ1-2; cdr3_aa: CASSFLGTGNYGYTF
v_call: TRBV28; j_call: TRBJ2-5; cdr3_aa: CATTRTGRQETQYF
v_call: TRBV12-3/TRBV12-4; j_call: TRBJ1-5; cdr3_aa: CASSRTGQGSNQPQHF
v_call: TRBV7-2; j_call: TRBJ1-4; cdr3_aa: CASSLAPWRGPNEKLFF
v_call: TRBV7-9; j_call: TRBJ1-1; cdr3_aa: CASSPRDNMNTEAFF
v_call: TRBV27; j_call: TRBJ2-2; cdr3_aa: CASSPHSGTNTGELFF
v_call: TRBV7-2; j_call: TRBJ2-7; cdr3_aa: CASSGRGQGSSYEQYF
v_call: TRBV5-1; j_call: TRBJ2-5; cdr3_aa: CASSPLEGEETQYF
v_call: TRBV7-9; j_call: TRBJ2-1; cdr3_aa: CASSRGTSSYNEQFF
v_call: TRBV24-1; j_call: TRBJ2-1; cdr3_aa: CATSDWTSGNGNEQFF
v_call: TRBV28; j_call: TRBJ1-2; cdr3_aa: CASSLSKPQGLGGYTF
v_call: TRBV5-1; j_call: TRBJ2-3; cdr3_aa: CASSTRGVGNTDTQYF
v_call: TRBV27; j_call: TRBJ2-7; cdr3_aa: CASSPQEAGGLEQYF
v_call: TRBV7-6; j_call: TRBJ2-1; cdr3_aa: CASSLRRGGSGYEQFF
v_call: TRBV5-1; j_call: TRBJ2-3; cdr3_aa: CASSAEGSTDTQYF
v_call: TRBV7-2; j_call: TRBJ1-2; cdr3_aa: CASSSSFADLYGYTF